These 19 T cell receptor beta chains came from one sample sequenced in a study of blood T cell repertoires in COVID-19. Clones were read by immunoSEQ multiplex PCR, and TCRdb kept only the in-frame ones, dropping some. Of around 97,000 clones in the sample, more than 80% are singletons; the top ten hold more than 10%. The specimen was peripheral blood. The receptor source for this set is a human donor in a cohort sampled during active COVID-19.

This clone was seen a handful of times. The chain joins TRBV10-1 to TRBJ1-2; D possibly corresponds to TRBD1 (6 bases). CDR1 is WNHNN and CDR2 is SYGVQD in the germline V gene (reference sequence). This CDR3 contains 13 residues. Trimming stripped 6 bases from V and 6 bases from J, with 14 bases between. DNA for the CDR3: TGCGCCAGCAGCCCCTCAGGGGTGAATGGCTACACCTTC. Its translation is CASSPSGVNGYTF.

The chain has TRBV7-8 and TRBJ1-3, with D hard to call. Germline V lookup: CDR1 SGHVS, CDR2 FQNEAQ. V lost 6 bases and J lost 1, with 16 bases in between. The CDR3 consists of 16 residues. The DNA of the CDR3 is TGTGCCAGCAGTCCATCAGGCGGGGTTTCTGGAAACACCATATATTTT. Translating it yields CASSPSGGVSGNTIYF.

This chain joins TRBV5-6 and TRBJ2-4; D might be TRBD2 (5 bases). Germline V gives CDR1 SGHDT, CDR2 YYEEEE. The CDR3 sequence is 17 residues long. Deletions cut 0 bases from V and 0 bases from J, with 13 bases between. The CDR3 protein is CASSLGELRLAKNIQYF. The CDR3 DNA reads TGTGCCAGCAGCTTGGGGGAGCTTAGACTAGCCAAAAACATTCAGTACTTC.

The rearrangement uses TRBV7-9 and TRBJ2-7; 8 bases match TRBD2. With V trimmed by 5 bases and J by 3 bases, 3 bases remained unmatched. The CDR3 has 13 residues. CDR1 is SEHNR, CDR2 FQNEAQ, per germline (reference sequence). CDR3 nucleotides: TGTGCCAGCAGCCTGAGCGGGGGCTACGAGCAGTACTTC. It translates to CASSLSGGYEQYF.

The CDR3 loop is CASSDRRDRGRGYTF. The CDR3 region has the DNA TGTGCCAGCAGTGATAGACGGGACAGGGGAAGGGGCTACACCTTC. The chain uses TRBV6-1 and TRBJ1-2; the match to TRBD1 covers 10 bases. This CDR3 contains 15 residues. V lost 3 bases and J lost 8; bases outside the gene matches: 9. The germline gives CDR1 MNHNS, CDR2 SASEGT.

This rearrangement joins TRBV19 to TRBJ1-1; tentative D call: TRBD1 (5 bases). V gave up 0 bases and J gave up 1 base, with 12 bases separating them. CDR3 length: 16 amino acids. Germline V gene sequence: CDR1 LNHDA, CDR2 SQIVND (reference sequence). CDR3 protein: CASSIDGAIPNTEAFF. CDR3 coding DNA: TGTGCCAGTAGTATAGATGGGGCAATACCGAACACTGAAGCTTTCTTT.

This clone was seen once. V gene TRBV2 combines with J gene TRBJ1-1; D ambiguous. Trimming removed 2 bases at V and 0 bases at J, with 7 bases between. The germline V gene encodes CDR1 SNHLY and CDR2 FYNNEI. This CDR3 is built from 14 residues. The CDR3 protein is CASSERRVNTEAFF. CDR3 nucleotides: TGTGCCAGCAGTGAACGGAGGGTGAACACTGAAGCTTTCTTT.

The chain combines TRBV5-5 with TRBJ1-1, with no clear D. Per germline, CDR1 SGHKS and CDR2 YYEKEE (reference sequence). The CDR3 loop spans 14 amino acids. With 5 bases removed from V and 1 base from J, the gap between germline ends came to 12 bases. The CDR3: CASRGGRSNTEAFF. Here the CDR3 DNA reads TGTGCCAGCAGGGGTGGGAGATCGAACACTGAAGCTTTCTTT.

The rearrangement joins TRBV19 to TRBJ1-3; D not resolved. The CDR3 is 16 amino acids. CDR1 and CDR2 from the germline V gene are LNHDA and SQIVND (reference sequence). The V and J ends lost 5 bases and 0 bases respectively, with 14 bases between them. CDR3 residues: CASSPRVRTSGNTIYF. The CDR3 bases are TGTGCCAGTAGTCCCCGCGTACGCACCTCTGGAAACACCATATATTTT.

This clone appeared a few times. The CDR3 DNA is TGCGCCAGCAGACAGGGCTACACCGGGGAGCTGTTTTTT. Translating gives CASRQGYTGELFF. The J gene is TRBJ2-2, the V gene TRBV5-1, with D tentatively TRBD1 (6 bases). The CDR3 totals 13 residues. Germline-derived CDR1 and CDR2 are SGHRS and YFSETQ. Deletions cut 5 bases from V and 3 bases from J, with 8 bases between.

V is TRBV19 and J is TRBJ1-5, with D possibly matching TRBD1 (5 bases). The CDR3 has 13 amino acids. CDR1 and CDR2 (germline): LNHDA, SQIVND (reference sequence). Trimming cost V 4 bases and J 6 bases, with 10 bases left between them. CDR3 bases: TGTGCCAGTAGTACGCAGGGATTTCAGCCCCAGCATTTT. It yields the protein CASSTQGFQPQHF.

The chain links TRBV5-1 to TRBJ2-5; no clear D. CDR1 is SGHRS and CDR2 is YFSETQ in the germline V gene. Trimming removed 3 bases from V and 4 bases from J, with 4 bases in between. The CDR3 runs to 11 residues. CDR3: CASSSGETQYF. The CDR3 DNA follows: TGCGCCAGCAGCTCGGGAGAGACCCAGTACTTC. Supplemented by reference TRBV5-1 and TRBJ2-5, the full variable domain reads KAGVTQTPRYLIKTRGQQVTLSCSPISGHRSVSWYQQTPGQGLQFLFEYFSETQRNKGNFPGRFSGRQFSNSRSEMNVSTLELGDSALYLCASSSGETQYFGPGTRLLVL.

The chain employs TRBV18 and TRBJ1-1, with 9 nucleotides matching TRBD1. The ends lost 2 bases at V and 1 base at J; junction bases unmatched: 5. The germline V gene encodes CDR1 KGHSH and CDR2 LQKENI. The CDR3 contains 16 residues. In DNA form, the CDR3 reads TGTGCCAGCTCACCAGAGGGGACAGGGAGGAACACTGAAGCTTTCTTT. Protein: CASSPEGTGRNTEAFF.

The rearrangement joins TRBV5-6 to TRBJ1-1, with a tentative D call TRBD1 (6 bases). The CDR3 has 16 amino acids. Germline loops: CDR1 SGHDT, CDR2 YYEEEE. V lost 5 bases and J lost 1, with 18 bases in between. DNA for the CDR3: TGTGCCAGCAGTCCATTCCTCAAGGGACAGAACACTGAAGCTTTCTTT. Its translation: CASSPFLKGQNTEAFF. The full variable domain, in which reference TRBV5-6 and TRBJ1-1 provide the parts outside the CDR3, is DAGVTQSPTHLIKTRGQQVTLRCSPKSGHDTVSWYQQALGQGPQFIFQYYEEEERQRGNFPDRFSGHQFPNYSSELNVNALLLGDSALYLCASSPFLKGQNTEAFFGQGTRLTVV.

J is TRBJ2-2 and V is TRBV5-1; 9 nucleotides align to TRBD2. This CDR3 contains 14 residues. The germline V gene has CDR1 SGHRS and CDR2 YFSETQ. V gave up 7 bases and J gave up 5 bases; unmatched junction bases: 6. For the CDR3, the DNA is TGCGCCAGCGGCGGGACTAGCCCGACCGGGGAGCTGTTTTTT. Its translation: CASGGTSPTGELFF.

V is TRBV5-1 and J is TRBJ1-1; 9 bases are shared with TRBD1. The ends lost 5 bases at V and 1 base at J; junction bases unmatched: 3. Germline CDR1 and CDR2: SGHRS and YFSETQ. This CDR3 contains 14 residues. The CDR3 DNA sequence: TGCGCCAGCAGGAGACAGGGGGAGAACACTGAAGCTTTCTTT. Translated: CASRRQGENTEAFF. Full variable domain (rest looked up from reference TRBV5-1 and TRBJ1-1): KAGVTQTPRYLIKTRGQQVTLSCSPISGHRSVSWYQQTPGQGLQFLFEYFSETQRNKGNFPGRFSGRQFSNSRSEMNVSTLELGDSALYLCASRRQGENTEAFFGQGTRLTVV.

This chain uses TRBV7-9 with TRBJ1-2, with no clear D. The CDR3 runs 16 residues. Between the trimmed V and J ends, which lost 2 bases and 5 bases, there was a span of 18 bases. The germline gives CDR1 SEHNR, CDR2 FQNEAQ (reference sequence). This CDR3 reads CASSLSRQARLYGYTF. DNA for the CDR3: TGTGCCAGCAGCTTATCACGGCAGGCGCGCCTTTATGGCTACACCTTC.

This chain links TRBV9 with TRBJ2-2; D remains unclear. The CDR3 loop spans 13 amino acids. Trimming pared 2 bases from V and 8 bases from J, leaving 10 bases between. The germline V gene has CDR1 SGDLS and CDR2 YYNGEE. The CDR3 protein is CASSVSAPGELFF. CDR3 bases: TGTGCCAGCAGCGTGAGCGCGCCAGGGGAGCTGTTTTTT.

The rearrangement joins TRBV5-1 to TRBJ1-5; D is ambiguous. Germline V gene lookup returns CDR1 SGHRS and CDR2 YFSETQ. This CDR3 contains 15 residues. V was trimmed by 0 bases and J by 2 bases, leaving 9 bases between them. The CDR3, as DNA: TGCGCCAGCAGCTTGGGCGTGGTGGGCAATCAGCCCCAGCATTTT. Translating it yields CASSLGVVGNQPQHF. The whole variable domain, filled in from reference TRBV5-1 and TRBJ1-5, reads KAGVTQTPRYLIKTRGQQVTLSCSPISGHRSVSWYQQTPGQGLQFLFEYFSETQRNKGNFPGRFSGRQFSNSRSEMNVSTLELGDSALYLCASSLGVVGNQPQHFGDGTRLSIL.